Here is one T cell receptor beta chain with its context. Its antigen is undetermined. The data stem from a study of cytomegalovirus exposure and HLA in healthy donors. The V and J ends lost 5 bases and 0 bases, in that order; junction bases with no gene match: 8. The CDR3 sequence is 17 residues long. The germline V gene encodes CDR1 MGHRA and CDR2 YSYEKL. Study observations and caveats: There were about 160 TCR beta chains listed as cytomegalovirus-associated.

The PCR used 60 Vbeta and 13 Jbeta primers. Data came from immunoSEQ multiplex PCR; TCRdb stores just in-frame clones and leaves some out. The sample holds about 170,000 clones, 80% seen once. Sequenced input: PBMCs. This receptor was taken from a woman aged 45-59 years in good health and CMV-seropositive. The rearrangement uses TRBV4-1 and TRBJ1-3; 9 nucleotides line up with TRBD1. In DNA form, the CDR3 reads TGCGCCAGCAGCACAGGGGGCGTCGTAGGCTCTGGAAACACCATATATTTT. Amino acid sequence: CASSTGGVVGSGNTIYF.